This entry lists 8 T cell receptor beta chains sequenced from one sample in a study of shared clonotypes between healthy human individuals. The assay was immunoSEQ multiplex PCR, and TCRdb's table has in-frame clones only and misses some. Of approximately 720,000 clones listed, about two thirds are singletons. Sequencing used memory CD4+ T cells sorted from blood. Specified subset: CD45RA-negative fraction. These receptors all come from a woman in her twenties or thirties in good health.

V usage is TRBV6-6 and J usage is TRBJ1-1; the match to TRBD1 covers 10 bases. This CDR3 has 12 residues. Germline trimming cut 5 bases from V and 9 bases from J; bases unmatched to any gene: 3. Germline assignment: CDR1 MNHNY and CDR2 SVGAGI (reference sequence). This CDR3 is CASSPTGGQAFF. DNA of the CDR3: TGTGCCAGCAGTCCGACAGGGGGCCAAGCTTTCTTT.

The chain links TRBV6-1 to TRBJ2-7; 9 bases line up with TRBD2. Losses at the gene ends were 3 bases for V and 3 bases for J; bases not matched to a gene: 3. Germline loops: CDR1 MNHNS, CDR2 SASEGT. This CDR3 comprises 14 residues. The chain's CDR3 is CASSDLAGFYEQYF. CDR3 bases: TGTGCCAGCAGTGACCTAGCGGGGTTCTACGAGCAGTACTTC.

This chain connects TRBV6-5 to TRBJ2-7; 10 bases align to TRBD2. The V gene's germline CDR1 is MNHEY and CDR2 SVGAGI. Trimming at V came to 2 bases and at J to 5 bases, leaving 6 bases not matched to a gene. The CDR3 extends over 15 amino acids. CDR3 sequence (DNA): TGTGCCAGCAGTTACAGCGGGAGGGCCGGTGACGAGCAGTACTTC. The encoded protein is CASSYSGRAGDEQYF.

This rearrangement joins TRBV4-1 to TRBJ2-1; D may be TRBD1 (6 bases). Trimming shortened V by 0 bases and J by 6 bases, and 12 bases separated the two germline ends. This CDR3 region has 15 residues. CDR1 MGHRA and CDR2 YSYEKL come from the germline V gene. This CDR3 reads CASSQDSGTINEQFF. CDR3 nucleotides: TGCGCCAGCAGCCAAGATTCTGGGACAATCAATGAGCAGTTCTTC.

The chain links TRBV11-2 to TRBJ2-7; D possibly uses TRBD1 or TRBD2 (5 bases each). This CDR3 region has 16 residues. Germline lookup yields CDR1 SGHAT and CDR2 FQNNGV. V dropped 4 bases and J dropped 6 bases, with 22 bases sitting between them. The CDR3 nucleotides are TGTGCCAGCAGCTCCCCATCCGGGACCCCCAAGGGCGAGCAGTACTTC. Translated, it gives CASSSPSGTPKGEQYF.

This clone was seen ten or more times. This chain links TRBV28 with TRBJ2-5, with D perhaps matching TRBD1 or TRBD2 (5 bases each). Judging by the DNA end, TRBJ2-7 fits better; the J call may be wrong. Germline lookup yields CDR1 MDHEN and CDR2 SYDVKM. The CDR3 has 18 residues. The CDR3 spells CASSPITYTGTIDYEQYF. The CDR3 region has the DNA TGTGCCAGCAGCCCCATAACGTATACCGGGACGATAGACTACGAGCAGTACTTC.

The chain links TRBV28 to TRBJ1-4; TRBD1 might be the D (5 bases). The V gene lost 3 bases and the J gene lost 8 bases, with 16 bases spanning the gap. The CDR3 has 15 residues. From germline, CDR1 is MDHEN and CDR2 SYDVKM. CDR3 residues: CASSLGQGEGEKLFF. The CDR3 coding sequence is TGTGCCAGCAGTTTGGGTCAAGGGGAGGGGGAAAAACTGTTTTTT.

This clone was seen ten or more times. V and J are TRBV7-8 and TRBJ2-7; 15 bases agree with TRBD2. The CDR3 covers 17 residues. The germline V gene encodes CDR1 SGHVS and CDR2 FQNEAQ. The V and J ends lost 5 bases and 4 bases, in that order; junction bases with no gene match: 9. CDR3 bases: TGTGCCAGCAGCCCGGGGGAGGGACTAGCGGGAGGATACGAGCAGTACTTC. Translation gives CASSPGEGLAGGYEQYF.